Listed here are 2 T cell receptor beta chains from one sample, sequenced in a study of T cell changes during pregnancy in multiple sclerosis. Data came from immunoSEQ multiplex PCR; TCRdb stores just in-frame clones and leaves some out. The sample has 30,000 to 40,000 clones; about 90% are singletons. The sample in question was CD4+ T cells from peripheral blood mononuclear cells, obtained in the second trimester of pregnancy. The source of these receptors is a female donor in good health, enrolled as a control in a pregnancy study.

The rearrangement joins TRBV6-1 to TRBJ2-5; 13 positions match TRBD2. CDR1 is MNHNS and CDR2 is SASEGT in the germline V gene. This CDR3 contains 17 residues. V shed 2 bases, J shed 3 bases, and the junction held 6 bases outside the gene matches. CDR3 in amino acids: CASSEWTSGGSEETQYF. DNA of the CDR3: TGTGCCAGCAGTGAATGGACTAGCGGGGGATCTGAAGAGACCCAGTACTTC.

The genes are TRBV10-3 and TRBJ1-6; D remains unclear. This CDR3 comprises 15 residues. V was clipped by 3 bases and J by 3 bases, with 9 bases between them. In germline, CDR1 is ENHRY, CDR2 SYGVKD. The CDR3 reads CAISDRLGYNSPLHF. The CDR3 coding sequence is TGTGCCATCAGTGACAGGCTTGGCTATAATTCACCCCTCCACTTT.